This TCR beta chain was found in a study of shared clonotypes between healthy human individuals. The study drew its donors from healthy HIV-negative adults without recent acute infections or vaccinations. About 90 million PBMCs per unsorted sample were used for genomic DNA. Researchers ran the assay at a deep level. Some clones are missing from TCRdb's copy, which holds only in-frame ones; the method was immunoSEQ multiplex PCR. This sample yields around 450,000 clones, of which 70% to 80% are seen a single time; over 10% belongs to the top ten. The CDR3 sequence is 16 residues long. The V segment lost 3 bases and the J segment 0 bases; nucleotides outside the gene matches: 4. Germline CDR1 MDHEN, CDR2 SYDVKM.

The rearrangement links TRBV28 to TRBJ2-7; 11 positions agree with TRBD2. The TCR was taken from a woman aged 40-49 years in good health. Some clones in this sample may be carry-over from other donors' samples. The source material was PBMCs. The CDR3 region is CASSLTGTSGSYEQYF. The CDR3 DNA follows: TGTGCCAGCAGTTTGACCGGGACTAGCGGCTCCTACGAGCAGTACTTC. The entire variable domain, with the rest obtained from reference TRBV28 and TRBJ2-7, is as follows: DVKVTQSSRYLVKRTGEKVFLECVQDMDHENMFWYRQDPGLGLRLIYFSYDVKMKEKGDIPEGYSVSREKKERFSLILESASTNQTSMYLCASSLTGTSGSYEQYFGPGTRLTVT.